The 5 T cell receptor beta chains below were found in one sample sequenced in a study of T cell changes during pregnancy in multiple sclerosis. Profiling relied on immunoSEQ multiplex PCR, and the TCRdb table lists in-frame clones only, not all of them. The sample has around 20,000 clones, over 75% seen once. Sequenced material: CD8+ T cells from peripheral blood mononuclear cells, taken after pregnancy. The receptor set was obtained from a female donor in good health, enrolled as a control in a pregnancy study.

The chain uses TRBV7-6 and TRBJ2-7, with D tentatively TRBD1 (5 bases). This CDR3 contains 13 residues. The ends were cut back, 6 bases at V and 3 bases at J, with 12 bases in the middle. CDR1 SGHVS and CDR2 FNYEAQ come from the germline V gene. CDR3 sequence: CASSRGQIYEQYF. DNA of the CDR3: TGTGCCAGCAGTAGAGGACAAATCTACGAGCAGTACTTC.

The V gene is TRBV7-9, the J gene TRBJ2-3; 7 positions agree with TRBD1. The V gene end was trimmed by 5 bases and the J gene end by 0 bases; junction bases not matched to a gene: 5. The CDR3 contains 15 residues. Germline V gene lookup returns CDR1 SEHNR and CDR2 FQNEAQ (reference sequence). The CDR3 coding sequence is TGTGCCAGCAGCGGGACAGTGACTAGCACAGATACGCAGTATTTT. Its protein is CASSGTVTSTDTQYF.

CDR3 in DNA: TGTGCCAGCAGTACCTCATGGACCGGGGCCCAGTACTTC. Residues: CASSTSWTGAQYF. V gene TRBV6-5 combines with J gene TRBJ2-5, with D possibly matching TRBD2 (5 bases). CDR1 is MNHEY, CDR2 SVGAGI, per germline. Trimming shortened V by 5 bases and J by 9 bases, and 16 bases separated the two germline ends. The CDR3 has 13 residues.

The CDR3 DNA is TGTGCCAGCAGCCCTAGGGGTCTTTTCTCCTACGAGCAGTACTTC. Translated: CASSPRGLFSYEQYF. The rearrangement joins TRBV27 to TRBJ2-7, with a weak D call TRBD1 (5 bases). V lost 6 bases to trimming and J lost 0 bases, with 15 bases between them. The CDR3 is 15 residues long. Germline CDR1 is MNHEY and CDR2 is SMNVEV (reference sequence).

The chain carries TRBV30 and TRBJ2-7; 9 positions agree with TRBD1. Germline V gene lookup returns CDR1 GTSNPN and CDR2 SVGIG (reference sequence). V gave up 1 base and J gave up 2 bases; unmatched junction bases: 3. The CDR3 covers 14 residues. This chain's CDR3 is CAWSDRGRPYEQYF. CDR3 nucleotides: TGTGCCTGGAGTGACAGGGGGCGGCCCTACGAGCAGTACTTC.